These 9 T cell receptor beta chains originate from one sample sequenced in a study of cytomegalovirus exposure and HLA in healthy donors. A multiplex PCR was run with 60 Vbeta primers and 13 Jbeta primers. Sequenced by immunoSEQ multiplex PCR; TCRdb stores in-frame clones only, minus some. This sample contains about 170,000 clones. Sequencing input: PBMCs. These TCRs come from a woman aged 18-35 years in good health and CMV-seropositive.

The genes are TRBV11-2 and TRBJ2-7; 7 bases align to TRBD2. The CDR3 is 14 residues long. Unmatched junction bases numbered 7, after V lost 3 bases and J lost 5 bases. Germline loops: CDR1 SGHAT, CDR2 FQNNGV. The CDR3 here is CASSLGRGGDEQYF. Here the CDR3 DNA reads TGTGCCAGCAGCTTGGGTAGGGGAGGGGACGAGCAGTACTTC. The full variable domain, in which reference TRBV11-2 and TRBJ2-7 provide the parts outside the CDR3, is EAGVAQSPRYKIIEKRQSVAFWCNPISGHATLYWYQQILGQGPKLLIQFQNNGVVDDSQLPKDRFSAERLKGVDSTLKIQPAKLEDSAVYLCASSLGRGGDEQYFGPGTRLTVT.

CDR3 region: CASREQEAGGTDTQYF. CDR3 DNA: TGTGCCAGCAGAGAACAGGAGGCGGGGGGCACAGATACGCAGTATTTT. The chain is built from TRBV6-1 and TRBJ2-3, with 7 bases fitting TRBD2. V was clipped by 6 bases and J by 1 base; unmatched bases: 10. The CDR3 runs to 16 residues. Germline CDR1 and CDR2: MNHNS and SASEGT.

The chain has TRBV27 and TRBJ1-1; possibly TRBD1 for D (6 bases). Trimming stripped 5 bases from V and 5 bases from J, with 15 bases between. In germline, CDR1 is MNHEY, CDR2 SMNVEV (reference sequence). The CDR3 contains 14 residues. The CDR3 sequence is CASSAVQGATEAFF. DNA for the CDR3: TGTGCCAGCAGTGCCGTACAGGGTGCGACTGAAGCTTTCTTT.

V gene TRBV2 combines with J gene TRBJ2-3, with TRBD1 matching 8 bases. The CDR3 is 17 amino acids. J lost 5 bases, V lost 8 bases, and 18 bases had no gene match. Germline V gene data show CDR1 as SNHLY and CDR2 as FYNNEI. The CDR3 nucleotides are TGTGCCAGCTCTGGACAGGGAGCCAAACGGGAACTAGATACGCAGTATTTT. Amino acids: CASSGQGAKRELDTQYF.

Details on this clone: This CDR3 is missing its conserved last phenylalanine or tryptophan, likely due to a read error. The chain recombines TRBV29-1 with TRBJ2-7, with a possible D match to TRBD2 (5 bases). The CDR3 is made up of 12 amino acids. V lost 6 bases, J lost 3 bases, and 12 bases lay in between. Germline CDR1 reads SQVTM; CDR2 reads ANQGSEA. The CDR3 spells CSVARDSYEQYL. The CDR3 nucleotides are TGCAGCGTAGCCCGGGATAGCTACGAGCAGTACCTC.

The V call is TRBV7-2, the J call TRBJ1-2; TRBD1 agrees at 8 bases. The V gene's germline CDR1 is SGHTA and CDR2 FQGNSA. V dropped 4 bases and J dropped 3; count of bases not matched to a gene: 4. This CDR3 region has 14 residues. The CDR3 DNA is TGTGCCAGCAGCTCGACAGGGGTGGACTATGGCTACACCTTC. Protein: CASSSTGVDYGYTF.

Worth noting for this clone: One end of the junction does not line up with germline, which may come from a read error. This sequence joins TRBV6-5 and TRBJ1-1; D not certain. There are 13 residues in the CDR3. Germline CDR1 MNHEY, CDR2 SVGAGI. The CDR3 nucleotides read TGTGCCAGCAGATACTACAAGAACACTGAAGCTTTCTTT. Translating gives CASRYYKNTEAFF.

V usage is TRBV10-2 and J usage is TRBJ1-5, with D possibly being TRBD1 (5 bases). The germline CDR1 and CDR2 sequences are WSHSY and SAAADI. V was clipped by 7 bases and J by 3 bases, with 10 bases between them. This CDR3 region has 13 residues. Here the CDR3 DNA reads TGCGCCAGCACGGGGGGAAACAATCAGCCCCAGCATTTT. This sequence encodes CASTGGNNQPQHF.

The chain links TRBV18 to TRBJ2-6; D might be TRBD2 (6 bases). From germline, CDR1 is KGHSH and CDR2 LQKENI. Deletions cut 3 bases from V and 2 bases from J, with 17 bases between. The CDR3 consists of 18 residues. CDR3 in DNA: TGTGCCAGCTCACCGATAATAGGGAGGACTCCTGGGGCCAACGTCCTGACTTTC. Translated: CASSPIIGRTPGANVLTF. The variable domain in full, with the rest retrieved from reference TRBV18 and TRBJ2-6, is NAGVMQNPRHLVRRRGQEARLRCSPMKGHSHVYWYRQLPEEGLKFMVYLQKENIIDESGMPKERFSAEFPKEGPSILRIQQVVRGDSAAYFCASSPIIGRTPGANVLTFGAGSRLTVL.